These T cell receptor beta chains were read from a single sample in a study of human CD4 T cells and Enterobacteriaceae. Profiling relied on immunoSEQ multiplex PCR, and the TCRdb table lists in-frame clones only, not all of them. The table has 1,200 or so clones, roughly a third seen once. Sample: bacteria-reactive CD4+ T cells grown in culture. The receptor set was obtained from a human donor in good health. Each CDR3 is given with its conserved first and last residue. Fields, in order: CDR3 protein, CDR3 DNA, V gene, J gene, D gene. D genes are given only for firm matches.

CASSLYENTEAFF	TGTGCCAGCAGCTTATATGAGAACACTGAAGCTTTCTTT	TRBV11-2	TRBJ1-1	NA
CASSEATGAPINEQFF	TGTGCCAGCAGTGAAGCGACGGGGGCGCCCATCAATGAGCAGTTCTTC	TRBV6-1	TRBJ2-1	NA